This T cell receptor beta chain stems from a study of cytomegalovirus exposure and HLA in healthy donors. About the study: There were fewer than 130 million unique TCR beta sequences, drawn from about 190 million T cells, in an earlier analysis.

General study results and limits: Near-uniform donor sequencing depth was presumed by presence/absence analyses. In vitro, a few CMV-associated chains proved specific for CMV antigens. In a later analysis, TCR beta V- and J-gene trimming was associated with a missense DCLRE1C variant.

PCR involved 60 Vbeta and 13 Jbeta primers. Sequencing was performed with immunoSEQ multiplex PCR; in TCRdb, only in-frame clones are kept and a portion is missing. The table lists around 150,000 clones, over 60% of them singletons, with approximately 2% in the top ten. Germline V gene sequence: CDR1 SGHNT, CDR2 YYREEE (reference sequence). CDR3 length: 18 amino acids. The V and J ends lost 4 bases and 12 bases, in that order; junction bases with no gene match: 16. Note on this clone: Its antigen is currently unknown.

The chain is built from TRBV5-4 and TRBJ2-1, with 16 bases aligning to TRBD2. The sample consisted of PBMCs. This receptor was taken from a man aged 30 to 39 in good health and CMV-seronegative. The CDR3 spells CASSPGGGTSGRALSQFF. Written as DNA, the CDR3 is TGTGCCAGCAGCCCCGGTGGTGGGACTAGCGGGAGGGCTTTGTCGCAGTTCTTC.